Below are 3 T cell receptor beta chains sequenced from a single sample in a study of CD8+ T cells in alopecia areata. Sample treatment: oral pan-JAK inhibitor, 5-10 mg twice daily. Sequencing relied on a cDNA template that was reverse transcribed from extracted RNA. The assay was immunoSEQ multiplex PCR, and TCRdb's table has in-frame clones only and misses some. The table shows 150,000 to 200,000 clones, with under 80% occurring only once. The starting material was CD4+ T cells sorted from blood, obtained around week 49, from a patient treated with tofacitinib. The receptors were sampled from a human donor with alopecia areata.

The chain recombines TRBV30 with TRBJ1-1; D not certain. Germline V CDR1 and CDR2: GTSNPN, SVGIG (reference sequence). Trimming stripped 1 base from V and 5 bases from J, with 8 bases between. The CDR3 covers 12 residues. CDR3 coding DNA: TGTGCCTGGAGTGGCTCCGGAACTGAAGCTTTCTTT. The encoded protein is CAWSGSGTEAFF.

About this clone itself: The sample contains more than one DNA sequence encoding this CDR3. This chain uses TRBV5-1 with TRBJ2-7, with 7 bases aligning to TRBD1. The CDR3 consists of 14 residues. Looked up from germline, CDR1 is SGHRS and CDR2 is YFSETQ. Unmatched junction bases numbered 0, after V lost 0 bases and J lost 0 bases. CDR3 in amino acids: CASSLGQGSYEQYF. CDR3 nucleotide sequence: TGCGCCAGCAGCTTGGGACAGGGCTCCTACGAGCAGTACTTC.

The rearrangement links TRBV29-1 to TRBJ2-5; possible D gene TRBD1, 5 bases. This CDR3 comprises 12 residues. Germline V gene lookup returns CDR1 SQVTM and CDR2 ANQGSEA. V shed 6 bases and J shed 1 base, with 9 bases lying between them. This chain's CDR3 is CSVHDSQETQYF. Written as DNA, the CDR3 is TGCAGCGTCCATGACAGCCAAGAGACCCAGTACTTC.